This is a list of T cell receptor beta chains from one sample in a study of blood T cell repertoires in COVID-19. Sequenced by immunoSEQ multiplex PCR; TCRdb stores in-frame clones only, minus some. The profile shows 100,000 to 150,000 clones, roughly 85% of them singletons. The specimen sequenced was peripheral blood. The receptors come from a human donor in a cohort sampled during active COVID-19. The CDR3 runs from the conserved cysteine through the conserved F or W. A D gene is named only where the DNA matches it firmly. Rows give clone size only sometimes, using once, few, many, or a class for an expanded clone.

d_call: NA
j_call: TRBJ2-7
clone_size: few
v_call: TRBV6-2/TRBV6-3
cdr3_nt: TGTGCCAGCAGTTACTTGACAACGGGGGAAAACCGCTACGAGCAGTACTTC
cdr3_aa: CASSYLTTGENRYEQYF

d_call: NA
j_call: TRBJ2-2
clone_size: NA
v_call: TRBV7-9
cdr3_nt: TGTGCCAGCAGCTTAGGAGGGCGCACGAACACCGGGGAGCTGTTTTTT
cdr3_aa: CASSLGGRTNTGELFF

d_call: TRBD1
j_call: TRBJ1-3
clone_size: NA
v_call: TRBV7-9
cdr3_nt: TGTGCCAGCAGCTTAGGAGGGGGCGCTTACGGAAACACCATATATTTT
cdr3_aa: CASSLGGGAYGNTIYF

d_call: NA
j_call: TRBJ1-1
clone_size: NA
v_call: TRBV28
cdr3_nt: TGTGCCAGCAGGAGCGGACAGTACAACACTGAAGCTTTCTTT
cdr3_aa: CASRSGQYNTEAFF

d_call: NA
j_call: TRBJ1-2
clone_size: NA
v_call: TRBV28
cdr3_nt: TGTGCCAGCAGTTTAGGTAGTAACTATGGCTACACCTTC
cdr3_aa: CASSLGSNYGYTF

d_call: NA
j_call: TRBJ2-7
clone_size: NA
v_call: TRBV28
cdr3_nt: TGTGCCAGCAGTGCGGGACTTGGTATCTCCTACGAGCAGTACTTC
cdr3_aa: CASSAGLGISYEQYF

d_call: TRBD2
j_call: TRBJ2-3
clone_size: NA
v_call: TRBV20-1
cdr3_nt: TGCAGTGCTAGTTACTCCGGGACTAGCGGCGTAGATACGCAGTATTTT
cdr3_aa: CSASYSGTSGVDTQYF

d_call: TRBD2
j_call: TRBJ2-7
clone_size: NA
v_call: TRBV27
cdr3_nt: TGTGCCAGCAGTTCTAGCGGGAGAGGACCCTACGAGCAGTACTTC
cdr3_aa: CASSSSGRGPYEQYF

d_call: TRBD2
j_call: TRBJ2-1
clone_size: NA
v_call: TRBV18
cdr3_nt: TGTGCCAGCATGCGCAGCGGGAGTTACAATGAGCAGTTCTTC
cdr3_aa: CASMRSGSYNEQFF

d_call: NA
j_call: TRBJ1-4
clone_size: NA
v_call: TRBV6-5
cdr3_nt: TGTGCCAGCAAACGAGGGGGTAACAATGAAAAACTGTTTTTT
cdr3_aa: CASKRGGNNEKLFF

d_call: NA
j_call: TRBJ2-4
clone_size: NA
v_call: TRBV6-2/TRBV6-3
cdr3_nt: TGTGCCAGCAGTTACCAGGACATTCAGTACTTC
cdr3_aa: CASSYQDIQYF

d_call: NA
j_call: TRBJ2-2
clone_size: NA
v_call: TRBV3-1/TRBV3-2
cdr3_nt: TGTGCCAGCAGCCGGAGCCGGGGGATCACCGGGGAGCTGTTTTTT
cdr3_aa: CASSRSRGITGELFF

d_call: NA
j_call: TRBJ2-2
clone_size: NA
v_call: TRBV18
cdr3_nt: TGTGCCAGCTCCGAGAGTAAGAACACCGGGGAGCTGTTTTTT
cdr3_aa: CASSESKNTGELFF

d_call: TRBD1
j_call: TRBJ2-4
clone_size: NA
v_call: TRBV5-6
cdr3_nt: TGTGCCAGCAGCTTCCAGGGGGAAAACATTCAGTACTTC
cdr3_aa: CASSFQGENIQYF

d_call: NA
j_call: TRBJ1-1
clone_size: NA
v_call: TRBV19
cdr3_nt: TGTGCCAGTAGTATAGAACGGGGGACCACTGAAGCTTTCTTT
cdr3_aa: CASSIERGTTEAFF

d_call: NA
j_call: TRBJ1-1
clone_size: once
v_call: TRBV30
cdr3_nt: TGTGCCTGGAGTGTAAAAGTAGTCTCGGGCCGGAGGAGGAACACTGAAGCTTTCTTT
cdr3_aa: CAWSVKVVSGRRRNTEAFF

d_call: NA
j_call: TRBJ1-1
clone_size: few
v_call: TRBV7-9
cdr3_nt: TGTGCCAGCAGCTTAAGCTTTGCCACAGAGAACACTGAAGCTTTCTTT
cdr3_aa: CASSLSFATENTEAFF

d_call: NA
j_call: TRBJ2-2
clone_size: NA
v_call: TRBV24-1
cdr3_nt: TGTGCCATCGGGGGTAACACCGGGGAGCTGTTTTTT
cdr3_aa: CAIGGNTGELFF

d_call: TRBD1
j_call: TRBJ1-2
clone_size: NA
v_call: TRBV28
cdr3_nt: TGTGCCAGCAGTTCGTCGAGACAGGGATGGGGCTACACCTTC
cdr3_aa: CASSSSRQGWGYTF

d_call: NA
j_call: TRBJ1-1
clone_size: NA
v_call: TRBV7-3
cdr3_nt: TGTGCCAGCAGCTTAGGGCAGAACACTGAAGCTTTCTTT
cdr3_aa: CASSLGQNTEAFF

d_call: TRBD1
j_call: TRBJ2-7
clone_size: NA
v_call: TRBV14
cdr3_nt: TGTGCCAGCAGCCCCACTCGGGACAGGCAGTACTTC
cdr3_aa: CASSPTRDRQYF

d_call: TRBD1
j_call: TRBJ1-1
clone_size: NA
v_call: TRBV19
cdr3_nt: TGTGCCAGTAGTCCCGACAGGGAAAGGGTTCGCGCTTTCTTT
cdr3_aa: CASSPDRERVRAFF

d_call: NA
j_call: TRBJ1-2
clone_size: NA
v_call: TRBV18
cdr3_nt: TGTGCCAGCTCACCCAGCGGCAGGGAGGGCTATGGCTACACCTTC
cdr3_aa: CASSPSGREGYGYTF

d_call: TRBD1
j_call: TRBJ1-1
clone_size: NA
v_call: TRBV4-1
cdr3_nt: TGCGCCACTGTGGGGCGGGACAGGGGGACTGAAGCTTTCTTT
cdr3_aa: CATVGRDRGTEAFF

d_call: NA
j_call: TRBJ2-7
clone_size: once
v_call: TRBV10-3
cdr3_nt: TGTGCCATCAGTGAGTCGAGGGTCCCCTACGAGCAGTACTTC
cdr3_aa: CAISESRVPYEQYF

d_call: TRBD1
j_call: TRBJ2-2
clone_size: NA
v_call: TRBV5-5
cdr3_nt: TGTGCCAGCAGCTGGGAACCGGGACAGGAGAACACCGGGGAGCTGTTTTTT
cdr3_aa: CASSWEPGQENTGELFF

d_call: NA
j_call: TRBJ2-1
clone_size: NA
v_call: TRBV7-3
cdr3_nt: TGTGCCAGCAGCCCCGGGGGTCTCAATGAGCAGTTCTTC
cdr3_aa: CASSPGGLNEQFF

d_call: NA
j_call: TRBJ2-2
clone_size: once
v_call: TRBV5-1
cdr3_nt: TGCGCCAGCAGCTTGGAGGCTGCGGCCGGGGAGCTGTTTTTT
cdr3_aa: CASSLEAAAGELFF

d_call: TRBD1
j_call: TRBJ1-4
clone_size: NA
v_call: TRBV30
cdr3_nt: TGTGCCTGGAGCATCACAGGGGGCAGTGAAAAACTGTTTTTT
cdr3_aa: CAWSITGGSEKLFF

d_call: TRBD1
j_call: TRBJ1-5
clone_size: NA
v_call: TRBV19
cdr3_nt: TGTGCCAGTAGTGGGACAGGGCCTCAGCCCCAGCATTTT
cdr3_aa: CASSGTGPQPQHF

d_call: TRBD1
j_call: TRBJ2-3
clone_size: NA
v_call: TRBV10-3
cdr3_nt: TGTGCCACACAGGGGGCGCTGGGCACAGATACGCAGTATTTT
cdr3_aa: CATQGALGTDTQYF

d_call: NA
j_call: TRBJ2-3
clone_size: NA
v_call: TRBV6-6
cdr3_nt: TGTGCCAGTAGCGGTCTGTTCACAGATACGCAGTATTTT
cdr3_aa: CASSGLFTDTQYF

d_call: TRBD1
j_call: TRBJ1-1
clone_size: NA
v_call: TRBV7-2
cdr3_nt: TGTGCCAGCAGACAGGGGGGCAGGGGGCAGAACACTGAAGCTTTCTTT
cdr3_aa: CASRQGGRGQNTEAFF

d_call: NA
j_call: TRBJ1-5
clone_size: NA
v_call: TRBV7-2
cdr3_nt: TGTGCCAGCAGCTTATCGGTTTATAGCAATCAGCCCCAGCATTTT
cdr3_aa: CASSLSVYSNQPQHF

d_call: TRBD1
j_call: TRBJ2-3
clone_size: NA
v_call: TRBV12-3/TRBV12-4
cdr3_nt: TGTGCCAGCAGCGACAGGGTAACGCAGTATTTT
cdr3_aa: CASSDRVTQYF

d_call: TRBD1
j_call: TRBJ2-1
clone_size: once
v_call: TRBV7-9
cdr3_nt: TGTGCCAGCAGCCCACCGGGACAGGTTCGAGTCTACAATGAGCAGTTCTTC
cdr3_aa: CASSPPGQVRVYNEQFF

d_call: NA
j_call: TRBJ1-2
clone_size: NA
v_call: TRBV7-9
cdr3_nt: TGTGCCAGCAGCTTAGTCGCAGTTAACTATGGCTACACCTTC
cdr3_aa: CASSLVAVNYGYTF